This T cell receptor (beta chain) was captured in a study of blood T cell repertoires in COVID-19. Study in general: Some COVID-19 samples were acute and others convalescent; all came from the United States, Italy and Spain.

Original methodology: Researchers report that nucleated cell counts were estimated from reference gene primer amplification. Profiling relied on immunoSEQ multiplex PCR, and the TCRdb table lists in-frame clones only, not all of them. The DNA was the basis for D and trimming; V, J and clone size are from that table. The sample lists just over 80,000 clones; 81% were seen once. The CDR3 has 17 amino acids. V trimming: 4 bases; J trimming: 3 bases; junction bases outside the gene matches: 8. Germline-derived CDR1 and CDR2 are KGHDR and SFDVKD. This clone appeared a single time. The sample comprised peripheral blood. The sequence was collected from an older man with acute or convalescent COVID-19. V usage is TRBV24-1 and J usage is TRBJ2-3, with TRBD1 matching 11 bases. In DNA form, the CDR3 reads TGTGCCACCAGTGACGAGGCCGGGACAGGGGGAACAGATACGCAGTATTTT. The encoded protein is CATSDEAGTGGTDTQYF.